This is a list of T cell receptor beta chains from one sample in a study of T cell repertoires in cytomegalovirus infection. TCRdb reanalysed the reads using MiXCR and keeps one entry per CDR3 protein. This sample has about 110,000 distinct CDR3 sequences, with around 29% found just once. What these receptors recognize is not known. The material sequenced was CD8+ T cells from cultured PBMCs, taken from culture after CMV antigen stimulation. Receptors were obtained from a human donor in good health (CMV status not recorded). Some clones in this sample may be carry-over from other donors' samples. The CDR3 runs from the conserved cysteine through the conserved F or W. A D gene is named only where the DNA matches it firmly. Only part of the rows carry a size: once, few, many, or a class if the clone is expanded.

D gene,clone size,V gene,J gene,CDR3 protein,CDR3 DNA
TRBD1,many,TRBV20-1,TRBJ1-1,CSATNRGWGTEAFF,TGCAGTGCCACGAACAGGGGCTGGGGCACTGAAGCTTTCTTT
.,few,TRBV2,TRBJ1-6,CASRLGGFVEVAPLHF,TGTGCCAGCCGCTTAGGGGGGTTTGTGGAGGTCGCACCCCTCCACTTT
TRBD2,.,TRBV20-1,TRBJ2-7,CSASPQTSSSYEQYF,TGCAGTGCTTCGCCACAGACTAGCAGTTCCTACGAGCAGTACTTC
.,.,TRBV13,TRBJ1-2,CASSLGARDWRGYTF,TGTGCCAGCAGCTTAGGCGCCCGGGACTGGCGAGGCTACACCTTC
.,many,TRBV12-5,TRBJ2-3,CASGPGTNNPAQYF,TGTGCTAGTGGTCCCGGGACCAATAATCCGGCGCAGTATTTT
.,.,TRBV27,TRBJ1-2,CASSPGELIIGYTF,TGTGCCAGCAGCCCCGGGGAGTTGATTATTGGCTACACCTTC
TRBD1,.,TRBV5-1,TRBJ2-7,CASSELQGTAYEQYF,TGCGCCAGCAGTGAGTTACAGGGGACCGCCTACGAGCAGTACTTC
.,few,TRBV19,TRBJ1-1,CASYPPGGVTEAFF,TGTGCCAGCTACCCGCCGGGGGGCGTCACTGAAGCTTTCTTT
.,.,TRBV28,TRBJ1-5,CARRYSNQPQHF,TGTGCCAGACGTTATAGCAATCAGCCCCAGCATTTT
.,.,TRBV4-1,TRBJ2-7,CASSQGRGEQYF,TGCGCCAGCAGCCAAGGCAGGGGCGAGCAGTACTTC
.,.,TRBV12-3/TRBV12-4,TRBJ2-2,CASFKTGELFF,TGTGCCAGCTTCAAGACCGGGGAGCTGTTTTTT
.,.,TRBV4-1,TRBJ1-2,CASSQDNVGGPNYGYTF,TGCGCCAGCAGCCAAGATAACGTCGGCGGCCCCAACTATGGCTACACCTTC
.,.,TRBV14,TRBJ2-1,CASSLGGNWYNEQFF,TGTGCCAGCAGCCTTGGGGGGAACTGGTACAATGAGCAGTTCTTC
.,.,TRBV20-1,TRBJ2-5,CSASDPQGQGTQYF,TGCAGTGCTAGCGACCCCCAGGGGCAAGGGACCCAGTACTTC
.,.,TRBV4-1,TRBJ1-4,CASSHETGATNEKLFF,TGCGCCAGCAGCCATGAAACAGGTGCAACTAATGAAAAACTGTTTTTT
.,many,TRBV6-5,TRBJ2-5,CASSYFAGQVGQYF,TGTGCCAGCAGTTACTTCGCGGGGCAGGTGGGCCAGTACTTC
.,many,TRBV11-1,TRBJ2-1,CASSSPLAIDEQFF,TGTGCCAGCAGCTCCCCGTTAGCCATCGATGAGCAGTTCTTC
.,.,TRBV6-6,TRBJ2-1,CASSLTTNEQFF,TGTGCCAGCAGTTTGACTACTAATGAGCAGTTCTTC
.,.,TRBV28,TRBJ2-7,CASKTPMSYEQYF,TGTGCCAGCAAGACCCCAATGTCCTACGAGCAGTACTTC
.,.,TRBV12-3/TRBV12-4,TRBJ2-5,CASSRQGFQETQYF,TGTGCCAGCTCCCGGCAGGGCTTTCAAGAGACCCAGTACTTC
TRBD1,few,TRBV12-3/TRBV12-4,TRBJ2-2,CASSTWTGARSTGELFF,TGTGCCAGCAGTACCTGGACAGGGGCTCGGAGCACCGGGGAGCTGTTTTTT
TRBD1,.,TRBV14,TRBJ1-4,CASRKGQQTNEKLFF,TGTGCCAGCAGAAAGGGACAGCAAACTAATGAAAAACTGTTTTTT
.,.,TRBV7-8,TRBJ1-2,CASSFGKNYGYTF,TGTGCCAGCAGCTTTGGCAAGAACTATGGCTACACCTTC
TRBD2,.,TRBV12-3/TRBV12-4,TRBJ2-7,CASSFNSGGEQYF,TGTGCCAGCAGTTTTAACAGCGGGGGCGAGCAGTACTTC